Below, 19 T cell receptor beta chains from the same sample are listed, as sequenced in a study of blood T cell repertoires in COVID-19. The method was immunoSEQ multiplex PCR; TCRdb's version includes in-frame clones alone and lacks a portion of them. Of around 280,000 clones in the sample, 87% were seen once. Sequences were obtained from PBMCs or T cells enriched from blood (not recorded which). The receptors come from a woman between 40 and 50 years old who had recovered from COVID-19.

This chain links TRBV27 with TRBJ1-2; the D is unclear. V lost 1 base and J lost 6, with 15 bases in between. CDR3 size: 15 residues. Germline lookup yields CDR1 MNHEY and CDR2 SMNVEV (reference sequence). CDR3 loop: CASSLLGREEDGYTF. CDR3 nucleotide sequence: TGTGCCAGCAGTTTATTAGGCCGGGAAGAAGATGGCTACACCTTC.

The chain recombines TRBV10-3 with TRBJ2-7, with 7 bases lining up with TRBD2. This CDR3 region has 16 residues. Germline-derived CDR1 and CDR2 are ENHRY and SYGVKD. After removal of 3 bases from V and 2 bases from J, the junction contained 10 bases not matched to a gene. The CDR3 DNA is TGTGCCATCAGTGACTTTCTTGGGCTAGCGGCCTACGAGCAGTACTTC. This codes for CAISDFLGLAAYEQYF.

V gene TRBV19 combines with J gene TRBJ2-3; no definite D call. Between the trimmed V and J ends, which lost 7 bases and 1 base, there was a span of 9 bases. Germline-derived CDR1 and CDR2 are LNHDA and SQIVND (reference sequence). The CDR3 loop spans 13 amino acids. CDR3 region: CASTLVGTDTQYF. The DNA for the CDR3 is TGTGCCAGTACTCTCGTCGGCACAGATACGCAGTATTTT.

V usage is TRBV18 and J usage is TRBJ2-1, with 9 bases matching TRBD1. The CDR3 loop spans 16 amino acids. V shed 1 base, J shed 9 bases, and the junction held 10 bases outside the gene matches. Germline-derived CDR1 and CDR2 are KGHSH and LQKENI. The CDR3 DNA sequence: TGTGCCAGCTCACCACTGGGACAGGGCGGCGGTTCTGAGCAGTTCTTC. Translating gives CASSPLGQGGGSEQFF.

CDR3 loop: CASSKTTGFAQPQHF. CDR3 DNA: TGTGCCAGCAGCAAAACGACAGGGTTTGCCCAGCCCCAGCATTTT. The chain links TRBV27 to TRBJ1-5; 7 nucleotides align to TRBD1. Trimming removed 6 bases from V and 7 bases from J; junction bases left unmatched: 12. CDR1 MNHEY and CDR2 SMNVEV come from the germline V gene (reference sequence). The CDR3 sequence is 15 residues long.

This sequence joins TRBV2 and TRBJ2-1; 10 nucleotides agree with TRBD2. CDR1 SNHLY and CDR2 FYNNEI come from the germline V gene. The trim removed 7 bases at V and 3 bases at J, leaving 15 bases unmatched. The CDR3 covers 18 residues. The CDR3 spells CASTPPRLAGNSYNEQFF. CDR3 nucleotide sequence: TGTGCCAGCACCCCTCCCCGACTAGCGGGCAACAGCTACAATGAGCAGTTCTTC.

The J gene is TRBJ1-1, the V gene TRBV21-1; the table's D call, TRBD1, has no DNA check behind it. TRBV21-1 is annotated as a pseudogene. The CDR3 extends over 14 amino acids. DNA of the CDR3: TGTGCCAGCAGCAAATCAACAGGGGGCACTGAAGCTTTCTTT. Translation gives CASSKSTGGTEAFF.

The chain links TRBV18 to TRBJ2-1; D unresolved. CDR3 size: 16 residues. V dropped 3 bases and J dropped 1 base, with 13 bases sitting between them. Germline V lookup: CDR1 KGHSH, CDR2 LQKENI. The CDR3 loop reads CASSPFNTVSYNEQFF. As DNA, the CDR3 is TGTGCCAGCTCACCGTTTAATACGGTATCCTACAATGAGCAGTTCTTC.

The chain employs TRBV12-3 or TRBV12-4 and TRBJ2-5; D ambiguous. The CDR3 spans 13 residues. Trimming took 3 bases from V and 3 from J, leaving 8 bases between them. The CDR3 DNA follows: TGTGCCAGCAGTTTCTTACGAGAAGAGACCCAGTACTTC. This gives the protein CASSFLREETQYF.

The rearrangement uses TRBV30 and TRBJ2-1; the match to TRBD2 covers 8 bases. The CDR3 spans 14 residues. V was pared by 6 bases and J by 5 bases, with 9 bases of the junction left unmatched. Germline V gene data show CDR1 as GTSNPN and CDR2 as SVGIG (reference sequence). Here the CDR3 reads CACQSAGGNNEQFF. The CDR3 bases are TGTGCCTGTCAATCGGCGGGAGGAAACAATGAGCAGTTCTTC. The full variable domain, in which reference TRBV30 and TRBJ2-1 provide the parts outside the CDR3, is SQTIHQWPATLVQPVGSPLSLECTVEGTSNPNLYWYRQAAGRGLQLLFYSVGIGQISSEVPQNLSASRPQDRQFILSSKKLLLSDSGFYLCACQSAGGNNEQFFGPGTRLTVL.

V gene TRBV5-6 combines with J gene TRBJ1-4, with D possibly TRBD1 on 5 matching bases. Trimming removed 4 bases from V and 7 bases from J, with 14 bases in between. Germline values: CDR1 SGHDT, CDR2 YYEEEE. The CDR3 is 14 residues long. The CDR3 coding sequence is TGTGCCAGCAGCGCCCTCGGCGGGACTGAAAAACTGTTTTTT. The encoded protein is CASSALGGTEKLFF.

The gene calls are TRBV2 and TRBJ2-1; D perhaps matches TRBD2 (6 bases). The germline V gene encodes CDR1 SNHLY and CDR2 FYNNEI. The CDR3 length is 17 residues. The V end was cut by 0 bases, the J end by 11 bases, with 23 bases between. Written as DNA, the CDR3 is TGTGCCAGCAGTGAAGCGCTTCTCGGGGGACTCCCTACGAAGCAGTTCTTC. Protein product: CASSEALLGGLPTKQFF.

The chain uses TRBV10-3 and TRBJ1-1; D is uncertain. V was trimmed by 11 bases and J by 1 base, leaving 17 bases between them. Germline V gene sequence: CDR1 ENHRY, CDR2 SYGVKD. This CDR3 is built from 14 residues. The CDR3 sequence is CAHAFGRSNTEAFF. The CDR3 DNA reads as TGTGCCCACGCTTTCGGGAGGTCGAACACTGAAGCTTTCTTT.

This chain uses TRBV5-1 with TRBJ1-6, with D perhaps TRBD1 (5 bases). The CDR3 covers 14 residues. The germline V gene has CDR1 SGHRS and CDR2 YFSETQ. Trimming took off 2 bases at V and 9 bases at J, with 12 bases between the two ends. CDR3 sequence: CASSLLSGGSPLHF. DNA for the CDR3: TGCGCCAGCAGCTTACTATCGGGGGGTTCACCCCTCCACTTT.

This chain uses TRBV3-1 (or the pseudogene TRBV3-2) with TRBJ2-4; D gene unclear. The germline gives CDR1 LGHDT, CDR2 YNNKEL (reference sequence). The ends were cut back, 4 bases at V and 0 bases at J, with 13 bases in the middle. The CDR3 sequence is 16 residues long. The CDR3 reads CASSPRWSLAKNIQYF. The CDR3 region has the DNA TGTGCCAGCAGCCCTAGATGGTCTCTAGCCAAAAACATTCAGTACTTC.

The chain links TRBV7-6 to TRBJ2-1, with D possibly TRBD2 on 6 matching bases. CDR1 is SGHVS, CDR2 FNYEAQ, per germline. With 4 bases removed from V and 8 bases from J, the gap between germline ends came to 12 bases. The CDR3 sequence is 13 residues long. CDR3 DNA sequence: TGTGCCAGCAGCTCGACTAGAACTTATGAGCAGTTCTTC. Its translation is CASSSTRTYEQFF.

The chain joins TRBV7-3 to TRBJ2-7; 8 bases map to TRBD2. The CDR3 consists of 16 residues. V lost 5 bases to trimming and J lost 4 bases; unmatched junction nucleotides: 13. Germline loops: CDR1 SGHTA, CDR2 FQGTGA. CDR3 DNA: TGTGCCAGCAGCCCCCGAATTTTAGCGGGACGGTACGAGCAGTACTTC. Its translation is CASSPRILAGRYEQYF.

The rearrangement uses TRBV4-1 and TRBJ2-1, with D possibly TRBD2 on 6 matching bases. The CDR3 is 16 residues long. V gave up 0 bases and J gave up 4 bases, with 13 bases separating them. Germline lookup yields CDR1 MGHRA and CDR2 YSYEKL. CDR3 loop: CASSQDTASVYNEQFF. The CDR3 DNA reads TGCGCCAGCAGCCAAGACACGGCTAGCGTATACAATGAGCAGTTCTTC.

The genes are TRBV28 and TRBJ2-7; maybe TRBD2 (5 bases). The V and J ends lost 7 bases and 4 bases respectively, with 17 bases between them. The CDR3 contains 14 residues. Germline V lookup: CDR1 MDHEN, CDR2 SYDVKM. The CDR3 protein is CASKGLTGWYEQYF. CDR3 bases: TGTGCCAGCAAAGGCTTAACGGGATGGTACGAGCAGTACTTC.